The clone carrying this TCR beta chain was recorded many times. What it binds is not known. Germline assignment: CDR1 LNHDA and CDR2 SQIVND (reference sequence). This CDR3 spans 15 amino acids. Trimming cost V 5 bases and J 5 bases, with 18 bases left between them. The TCR beta CDR3 regions underwent amplification using RNA transcripts as the source. A first-round RT-PCR of the TCR CDR3 used the HTBI primer set. TCRdb reprocessed the multiplex PCR reads via MiXCR and lists one record per CDR3 protein. The data show fewer than 750,000 distinct CDR3 sequences, roughly 50% seen once. These data come from a study of T cells in Graves' hyperthyroidism and ophthalmopathy. Findings and caveats of the study: The blood repertoire included most of the expanded thyroid clonotypes above 0.001.

Graves' hyperthyroidism is called stable when ophthalmopathy does not progress within 18 months. Hyperthyroidism in the patients, aged 18 to 65, was newly diagnosed and under 2 months in duration. Based on clinical symptoms, serum thyroxine and TRAb, thyroid ultrasound and orbital computed tomography, diagnoses were reached. The source material was peripheral blood or thyroid tissue (not recorded which). The chain employs TRBV19 and TRBJ1-1, with D possibly being TRBD1 (5 bases). The sequence was obtained from a woman younger than 30 with Graves' hyperthyroidism. Here the CDR3 DNA reads TGTGCCAGTAGTGACTATCGAGGCGGGGGGACTGAAGCTTTCTTT. This gives the protein CASSDYRGGGTEAFF.